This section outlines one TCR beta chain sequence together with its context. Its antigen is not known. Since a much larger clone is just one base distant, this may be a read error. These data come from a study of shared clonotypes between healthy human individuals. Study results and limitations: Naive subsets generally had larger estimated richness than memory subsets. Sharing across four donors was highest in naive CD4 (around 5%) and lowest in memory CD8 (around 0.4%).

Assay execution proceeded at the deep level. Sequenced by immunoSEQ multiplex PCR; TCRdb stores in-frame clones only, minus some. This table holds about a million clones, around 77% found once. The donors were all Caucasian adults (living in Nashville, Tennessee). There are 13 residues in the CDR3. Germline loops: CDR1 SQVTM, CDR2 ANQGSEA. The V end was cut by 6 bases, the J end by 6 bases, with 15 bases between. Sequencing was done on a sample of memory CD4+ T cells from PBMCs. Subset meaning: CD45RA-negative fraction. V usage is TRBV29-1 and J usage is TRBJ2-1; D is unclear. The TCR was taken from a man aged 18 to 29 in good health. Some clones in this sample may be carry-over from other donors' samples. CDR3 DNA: TGCAGCGTGCCCAGGACGGAGAGCAATGAGCAGTTCTTC. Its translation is CSVPRTESNEQFF.